The 24 T cell receptor beta chains reported below all come from one sample, sequenced in a study of post-analysis software for immune sequencing data. Regarding the study as a whole: About 5 TRBV segments were significantly more frequent in patients than in controls. TRBV5-6, TRBV5-1 and TRBV20-1 were among these segments.

The TCR beta cDNA libraries carried unique molecular identifiers. TCRdb called the PCR reads again in MiXCR, with one record for every CDR3 protein. The table lists hundreds of thousands of distinct CDR3 sequences, 30% of them singletons, with approximately 0.6% in the top ten. Their target antigens are unknown. The sequenced material came from blood. The receptor set was obtained from a girl aged 5 to 17 with multiple sclerosis.

The chain carries TRBV20-1 and TRBJ1-5; 12 bases are shared with TRBD1. The V gene end was trimmed by 1 base and the J gene end by 7 bases; junction bases not matched to a gene: 2. The CDR3 is 14 residues long. In germline, CDR1 is DFQATT, CDR2 SNEGSKA (reference sequence). The chain's CDR3 is CSARAGTGGQPQHF. CDR3 nucleotide sequence: TGCAGTGCTAGAGCAGGGACAGGGGGCCAGCCCCAGCATTTT.

This clonotype was seen a handful of times. This chain joins TRBV7-2 and TRBJ1-6, with D possibly being TRBD1 (5 bases). Trimming stripped 5 bases from V and 7 bases from J, with 12 bases between. The germline V gene encodes CDR1 SGHTA and CDR2 FQGNSA. The CDR3 contains 14 residues. In DNA, the CDR3 is TGTGCCAGCAGCCCGGGACTGATAAATTCACCCCTCCACTTT. Translation: CASSPGLINSPLHF.

The genes are TRBV7-8 and TRBJ2-1, with no clear D. CDR1 is SGHVS, CDR2 FQNEAQ, per germline. The CDR3 has 16 residues. V was pared by 4 bases and J by 0 bases, with 13 bases between. The CDR3 DNA reads as TGTGCCAGCAGCTCCACGGACCAGAGCTCCTACAATGAGCAGTTCTTC. It specifies CASSSTDQSSYNEQFF.

This chain joins TRBV9 and TRBJ2-1; D unresolved. The V end lost 0 bases, the J end lost 6 bases, and 16 bases lay between the germline ends. The CDR3 runs 16 residues. Germline CDR1 is SGDLS and CDR2 is YYNGEE. In nucleotides, the CDR3 is TGTGCCAGCAGCGTAGCTCCTCGATTTTTATGCAATGAGCAGTTCTTC. This gives the protein CASSVAPRFLCNEQFF. Variable domain in full (rest from reference TRBV9 and TRBJ2-1): DSGVTQTPKHLITATGQRVTLRCSPRSGDLSVYWYQQSLDQGLQFLIQYYNGEERAKGNILERFSAQQFPDLHSELNLSSLELGDSALYFCASSVAPRFLCNEQFFGPGTRLTVL.

This clonotype was recorded a few times. The rearrangement links TRBV3-1 to TRBJ1-5; weak D call: TRBD1 (5 bases). V lost 4 bases, J lost 6 bases, and 16 bases lay in between. The CDR3 is made up of 15 amino acids. CDR1 is LGHDT, CDR2 YNNKEL, per germline (reference sequence). CDR3 sequence (DNA): TGTGCCAGCAGCCGAGATCAGGGTCAGGGTCAGCCCCAGCATTTT. This sequence encodes CASSRDQGQGQPQHF.

The gene calls are TRBV28 and TRBJ2-5; D unresolved. The V end lost 10 bases, the J end lost 11 bases, and 17 bases lay between the germline ends. CDR3 length: 11 residues. The germline V gene encodes CDR1 MDHEN and CDR2 SYDVKM. The CDR3 DNA reads TGTGCCACCCTACTTCTGGTGGAGCAGTACTTC. Residues: CATLLLVEQYF.

This clonotype appeared many times. The rearrangement links TRBV29-1 to TRBJ2-1; TRBD2 matches at 12 bases. This CDR3 is 17 amino acids long. The germline gives CDR1 SQVTM, CDR2 ANQGSEA. After removal of 2 bases from V and 4 bases from J, the junction contained 9 bases not matched to a gene. The CDR3 DNA sequence: TGCAGCGTTGAACAGGGGATAACTAGCGGGAGGTACAATGAGCAGTTCTTC. This codes for CSVEQGITSGRYNEQFF.

This clonotype has a handful of counts. The gene calls are TRBV20-1 and TRBJ1-2; unclear D gene. CDR1 is DFQATT and CDR2 is SNEGSKA in the germline V gene (reference sequence). This CDR3 spans 13 amino acids. V lost 5 bases and J lost 2, with 12 bases in between. The CDR3: CSALITVNYGYTF. Here the CDR3 DNA reads TGCAGTGCTCTGATAACTGTCAACTATGGCTACACCTTC.

For this clonotype: A much larger clone lies a single base off, so this may be a read error. The genes are TRBV6-1 and TRBJ1-5; unclear D gene. In germline, CDR1 is MNHNS, CDR2 SASEGT. The CDR3 runs to 15 residues. CDR3 DNA: TGTGCCAGCAGTGAATCCTTCTATAGCTATCAGCCCCAGCATTTT. As protein: CASSESFYSYQPQHF.

This clonotype was recorded once. V gene TRBV11-2 combines with J gene TRBJ2-4, with a weak D call TRBD1 (5 bases). The end of the DNA fits TRBJ2-7 better, so the J call may be wrong. The CDR3 is 15 residues long. Germline loops: CDR1 SGHAT, CDR2 FQNNGV. The CDR3 is CASRAPGAPTHEQYF. The CDR3 nucleotides read TGTGCCAGCAGGGCGCCTGGGGCGCCTACCCACGAGCAGTACTTC.

The chain links TRBV11-2 to TRBJ2-3; 9 bases are shared with TRBD2. V lost 1 base and J lost 6; bases outside the gene matches: 8. Per germline, CDR1 SGHAT and CDR2 FQNNGV. The CDR3 length is 16 residues. The chain's CDR3 is CASSLVAPSGVDTQYF. CDR3 in DNA: TGTGCCAGCAGCTTAGTAGCCCCTAGCGGGGTCGATACGCAGTATTTT. Supplemented by reference TRBV11-2 and TRBJ2-3, the full variable domain reads EAGVAQSPRYKIIEKRQSVAFWCNPISGHATLYWYQQILGQGPKLLIQFQNNGVVDDSQLPKDRFSAERLKGVDSTLKIQPAKLEDSAVYLCASSLVAPSGVDTQYFGPGTRLTVL.

The V call is TRBV28, the J call TRBJ2-1; 9 bases line up with TRBD1. Germline V lookup: CDR1 MDHEN, CDR2 SYDVKM. This CDR3 is built from 14 residues. V dropped 6 bases and J dropped 7; count of bases not matched to a gene: 7. CDR3 region: CASRIPGQGNEQFF. The CDR3, as DNA: TGTGCCAGCAGGATACCGGGACAGGGTAATGAGCAGTTCTTC.

The chain couples TRBV4-1 to TRBJ2-3, with a possible D match to TRBD2 (6 bases). Germline assignment: CDR1 MGHRA and CDR2 YSYEKL. This CDR3 spans 16 amino acids. Trimming pared 3 bases from V and 0 bases from J, leaving 13 bases between. The CDR3 region has the DNA TGCGCCAGCAGCCAGGGACCGAGCGGGAGCACAGATACGCAGTATTTT. It yields the protein CASSQGPSGSTDTQYF.

Only a few counts were recorded for this clonotype. The genes are TRBV18 and TRBJ2-3; no clear D. The CDR3 consists of 15 residues. Germline CDR1 KGHSH, CDR2 LQKENI. The V end lost 1 base, the J end lost 1 base, and 9 bases lay between the germline ends. The CDR3 is CASSPRGMGTDTQYF. The DNA of the CDR3 is TGTGCCAGCTCACCACGGGGAATGGGCACAGATACGCAGTATTTT.

The rearrangement uses TRBV28 and TRBJ2-3, with D possibly being TRBD2 (5 bases). The ends were cut back, 4 bases at V and 6 bases at J, with 17 bases in the middle. The germline gives CDR1 MDHEN, CDR2 SYDVKM. The CDR3 has 15 amino acids. Here the CDR3 DNA reads TGTGCCAGCAGTTACACTAGTACGGGTAGGGATACGCAGTATTTT. Its translation is CASSYTSTGRDTQYF.

The DNA for the CDR3 is TGTGCCAGCACGGCGCCGGGCTACAATGAGCAGTTCTTC. Protein product: CASTAPGYNEQFF. The chain recombines TRBV7-9 with TRBJ2-1; D not certain. The CDR3 has 13 residues. Trimming took off 7 bases at V and 3 bases at J, with 10 bases between the two ends. Germline assignment: CDR1 SEHNR and CDR2 FQNEAQ (reference sequence).

The V gene is TRBV4-1, the J gene TRBJ2-1; 10 bases are a match to TRBD2. J was trimmed by 8 bases and V by 4 bases; bases with no gene match: 8. Germline V lookup: CDR1 MGHRA, CDR2 YSYEKL. The CDR3 has 15 residues. CDR3 amino acids: CASSRGAGGGYEQFF. The CDR3 DNA reads TGCGCCAGCAGCCGGGGAGCGGGAGGGGGGTATGAGCAGTTCTTC.

V gene TRBV12-3 or TRBV12-4 combines with J gene TRBJ1-5; perhaps TRBD1 as D (5 bases). CDR3 length equals 17 residues. Deletions cut 6 bases from V and 0 bases from J, with 18 bases between. CDR3 in DNA: TGTGCCAGCAGCTGGGGGGTGGGCCGGTCTAGCAATCAGCCCCAGCATTTT. It codes for CASSWGVGRSSNQPQHF.

This clonotype appeared a few times. V gene TRBV12-3 or TRBV12-4 combines with J gene TRBJ2-3, with D perhaps TRBD2 (6 bases). This CDR3 contains 15 residues. Trimming cost V 1 base and J 2 bases, with 10 bases left between them. The CDR3, as DNA: TGTGCCAGCAGTTTAGTGGGGACTCTCACAGATACGCAGTATTTT. Its protein is CASSLVGTLTDTQYF.

In this sample, this clonotype turned up a few times. The rearrangement links TRBV5-5 to TRBJ1-4; perhaps TRBD1 as D (5 bases). Germline values: CDR1 SGHKS, CDR2 YYEKEE (reference sequence). The CDR3 spans 17 residues. Trimming removed 0 bases at V and 4 bases at J, with 16 bases between. The CDR3 DNA reads as TGTGCCAGCAGCTTGGAATTCAGGGCGGCGGGTAATGAAAAACTGTTTTTT. Translating it yields CASSLEFRAAGNEKLFF. Combining the CDR3 with reference TRBV5-5 and TRBJ1-4 gives the whole variable domain DAGVTQSPTHLIKTRGQQVTLRCSPISGHKSVSWYQQVLGQGPQFIFQYYEKEERGRGNFPDRFSARQFPNYSSELNVNALLLGDSALYLCASSLEFRAAGNEKLFFGSGTQLSVL.

The genes are TRBV10-3 and TRBJ1-5; TRBD1 might be the D (5 bases). The V end lost 3 bases, the J end lost 9 bases, and 12 bases lay between the germline ends. The CDR3 spans 13 residues. Germline CDR1 reads ENHRY; CDR2 reads SYGVKD. CDR3 region: CAISEGAPRPQHF. CDR3 nucleotide sequence: TGTGCCATCAGTGAAGGGGCCCCACGGCCCCAGCATTTT.

This clonotype was observed a handful of times. A single base separates this from a much larger clone, so it may be a read error. The V gene is TRBV7-8, the J gene TRBJ2-7; D might be TRBD1 or TRBD2, each matching 7 bases. The V and J ends lost 5 bases and 0 bases respectively, with 11 bases between them. The germline CDR1 and CDR2 sequences are SGHVS and FQNEAQ. This CDR3 has 14 residues. Here the CDR3 DNA reads TGTGCCAGCAGCCAGGGGGGGAACTCCTACGAGCAGTACTTC. Its translation: CASSQGGNSYEQYF.

The V gene is TRBV2, the J gene TRBJ2-3; 7 bases match TRBD2. J gave up 3 bases and V 0 bases, and 6 bases lay outside the gene matches. Looked up from germline, CDR1 is SNHLY and CDR2 is FYNNEI. This CDR3 spans 16 amino acids. The CDR3 loop is CASSEARGRRTDTQYF. DNA for the CDR3: TGTGCCAGCAGTGAAGCGCGGGGGAGGCGGACAGATACGCAGTATTTT. The variable domain in full, completed from reference TRBV2 and TRBJ2-3, reads EPEVTQTPSHQVTQMGQEVILRCVPISNHLYFYWYRQILGQKVEFLVSFYNNEISEKSEIFDDQFSVERPDGSNFTLKIRSTKLEDSAMYFCASSEARGRRTDTQYFGPGTRLTVL.

The chain couples TRBV6-5 to TRBJ2-3; D is unresolved. The V gene lost 5 bases and the J gene lost 5 bases, with 11 bases spanning the gap. Germline lookup yields CDR1 MNHEY and CDR2 SVGAGI. The CDR3 contains 13 residues. CDR3 amino acids: CASSGSMEDTQYF. The CDR3 DNA sequence: TGTGCCAGCAGTGGCTCCATGGAAGATACGCAGTATTTT.